The next 13 T cell receptor beta chains were all read from a single sample in a study of Ad26.COV2.S vaccination and SARS-CoV-2 variants. Measured with immunoSEQ multiplex PCR; TCRdb has only the in-frame clones, and not every one. This sample has hundreds of thousands of clones; roughly 90% occur once, and the top ten carry 1.5%. Treatment indicated: around 19 received Ad26.COV2.S at low or high dose, single or two shots; 5 received placebo; per-sample allocation not given. Collection of the samples took place on day 63 after the first injection of vaccine or placebo. The sequenced sample was peripheral blood, obtained in a trial of Ad26.COV2.S vaccine versus placebo. The receptors come from a person aged 18-60 years who received the Ad26.COV2.S COVID-19 vaccine or a placebo.

V usage is TRBV7-2 and J usage is TRBJ2-1; D may correspond to TRBD1 or TRBD2 (5 bases each). V dropped 4 bases and J dropped 6 bases, with 19 bases sitting between them. Per the germline V gene, CDR1 is SGHTA and CDR2 is FQGNSA. The CDR3 spans 16 residues. The CDR3: CASSSLPGMRGNEQFF. The CDR3 nucleotides are TGTGCCAGCAGCTCCCTCCCCGGGATGAGGGGCAATGAGCAGTTCTTC.

Remarks on this clone: Its ends do not fully match the called genes, so a read error is possible. V and J are TRBV7-7 and TRBJ2-2; 8 bases agree with TRBD1. Germline values: CDR1 SSHAT, CDR2 FNYEAQ (reference sequence). The CDR3 contains 15 residues. The CDR3 spells CASSPNRGATGELFF. Here the CDR3 DNA reads TGTGCTAGCAGCCCCAACAGGGGGGCCACCGGGGAGCTGTTTTTT.

This chain joins TRBV19 and TRBJ2-1; D is unclear. V lost 4 bases and J 4 bases, leaving 8 bases between the germline ends. The CDR3 spans 13 residues. CDR1 is LNHDA, CDR2 SQIVND, per germline (reference sequence). The CDR3 sequence: CASSTGSYNEQFF. The CDR3, as DNA: TGTGCCAGTAGTACCGGCAGTTACAATGAGCAGTTCTTC.

The chain has TRBV6-4 and TRBJ2-1; a weak D match, TRBD1 (5 bases). The CDR3 is 15 residues long. The V end was cut by 0 bases, the J end by 4 bases, with 10 bases between. Germline CDR1 and CDR2: MRHNA and SNTAGT. The CDR3 reads CASSDSTGPYNEQFF. DNA for the CDR3: TGTGCCAGCAGTGACTCTACAGGCCCTTACAATGAGCAGTTCTTC.

The chain is built from TRBV14 and TRBJ2-7; D gene unclear. The CDR3 extends over 12 amino acids. The germline V gene encodes CDR1 SGHDN and CDR2 FVKESK. Deletions cut 0 bases from V and 6 bases from J, with 6 bases between. CDR3 bases: TGTGCCAGCAGCCAAGAGACTGGCGAGCAGTACTTC. This encodes CASSQETGEQYF.

This clone was found once. J is TRBJ1-1 and V is TRBV28; D possibly corresponds to TRBD1 (5 bases). The germline gives CDR1 MDHEN, CDR2 SYDVKM. CDR3 length equals 15 residues. Trimming left V 5 bases short and J 1 base short, with 14 bases between. CDR3: CASSPPGTANTEAFF. The CDR3 bases are TGTGCCAGCAGTCCCCCCGGGACGGCGAACACTGAAGCTTTCTTT. Using reference TRBV28 and TRBJ1-1 for the parts outside the CDR3, the full variable domain is DVKVTQSSRYLVKRTGEKVFLECVQDMDHENMFWYRQDPGLGLRLIYFSYDVKMKEKGDIPEGYSVSREKKERFSLILESASTNQTSMYLCASSPPGTANTEAFFGQGTRLTVV.

This clone was counted once. The V and J genes are TRBV18 and TRBJ2-3; D is undetermined. Germline V lookup: CDR1 KGHSH, CDR2 LQKENI. The V end lost 3 bases, the J end lost 2 bases, and 21 bases lay between the germline ends. The length of the CDR3 is 18 residues. The CDR3 DNA reads TGTGCCAGCTCACCGACGGAGATTGGACCGTTTCTCACAGATACGCAGTATTTT. This codes for CASSPTEIGPFLTDTQYF.

The table lists this clone with a few counts. The chain employs TRBV29-1 and TRBJ1-5; D unclear. The CDR3 has 12 amino acids. Germline CDR1 and CDR2: SQVTM and ANQGSEA. The germline V and J ends were trimmed by 4 bases and 4 bases, with 8 bases remaining between them. The CDR3 sequence is CSVGTPNQPQHF. The CDR3 bases are TGCAGCGTTGGGACGCCAAATCAGCCCCAGCATTTT.

The V and J genes are TRBV3-1 (or the pseudogene TRBV3-2) and TRBJ2-7; a possible D gene is TRBD2 (6 bases). Germline values: CDR1 LGHDT, CDR2 YNNKEL (reference sequence). This CDR3 contains 18 residues. Trimming cost V 2 bases and J 5 bases, with 25 bases left between them. The CDR3 is CASSQFLVGEVSIDEQYF. CDR3 nucleotide sequence: TGTGCCAGCAGCCAATTTTTGGTAGGGGAGGTGAGTATCGACGAGCAGTACTTC.

The rearrangement joins TRBV18 to TRBJ2-2; 7 bases map to TRBD1. Unmatched junction bases numbered 8, after V lost 3 bases and J lost 7 bases. Germline V gives CDR1 KGHSH, CDR2 LQKENI. The CDR3 is 15 amino acids. This CDR3 reads CASSPSTGEYGELFF. DNA of the CDR3: TGTGCCAGCTCACCTTCTACAGGGGAGTACGGGGAGCTGTTTTTT.

This clone showed up just a few times. The chain couples TRBV3-1 (or the pseudogene TRBV3-2) to TRBJ2-4, with TRBD1 identical over 7 bases. This CDR3 has 13 residues. Germline V gene data show CDR1 as LGHDT and CDR2 as YNNKEL (reference sequence). The junction had 8 bases not matched to a gene; V was cut back by 1 base and J by 14 bases. The CDR3 bases are TGTGCCAGCAGCCAAGCTGGGACAGAGATTAAGTACTTC. This encodes CASSQAGTEIKYF.

About this clone itself: A much larger clone is a single base away; this may be a read error. The rearrangement uses TRBV2 and TRBJ2-1; TRBD2 is a possible D gene (6 bases). Germline V gives CDR1 SNHLY, CDR2 FYNNEI. This CDR3 is built from 14 residues. V gave up 4 bases and J gave up 0 bases, with 7 bases separating them. CDR3 coding DNA: TGTGCCAGCAGTGTCGGGAGCTCCTACAATGAGCAGTTCTTC. Translating it yields CASSVGSSYNEQFF.

V and J are TRBV2 and TRBJ2-2; 8 bases line up with TRBD1. The CDR3 has 14 residues. Looked up from germline, CDR1 is SNHLY and CDR2 is FYNNEI. V was pared by 6 bases and J by 4 bases, with 4 bases of the junction left unmatched. CDR3: CASRDTGGTGELFF. As DNA, the CDR3 is TGTGCCAGCAGGGACACAGGGGGCACCGGGGAGCTGTTTTTT.